The T cell receptor (beta chain) described here comes from a study of blood T cell repertoires in COVID-19 (TCRdb year 2020). For context, the study as a whole: Collaborator samples came from the United States, Italy and Spain and covered acute and convalescent phases of COVID-19. The prospective study material was composed of cDNA or gDNA derived from T cells, B-cell-depleted T cells, or PBMCs. Deeply sampled blood TCRbeta repertoires from subjects exposed to, actively infected with, or recovered from COVID-19 were included in the dataset. The repertoires were released in a freely available public database intended as a resource for research on the immune response to SARS-CoV-2. The samples were drawn from two sources: the first 160 participants of the ongoing ImmuneRACE study, and 1,000 to 1,500 subjects contributed by 6 global collaborators. A de-identified subject ID, COVID-19 status, age in years and sex were almost always included in the sample metadata. Where available, HLA class I and class II types were taken from metadata supplied by the sample provider and were not determined by assay-based typing. The study at large found these results: The amount of clinical and demographic metadata varied by source and participant and was provided uncurated.

The immunoSEQ Assay, a bias-controlled multiplex PCR, was used to amplify TCRbeta CDR3 regions from genomic DNA. Turning to the authors' computational methods: The number of nucleated cells in each sample was estimated from the amplification of reference gene primers within the assay. Sequence reads were collapsed and filtered to measure the absolute abundance of every unique TCRbeta CDR3 rearrangement. Productive Simpson clonality was computed per sample as the square root of Simpson's diversity index over productive rearrangements. Not all clones reach the TCRdb copy of this immuneACCESS table, which keeps in-frame sequences only. Checked studies attribute under half of the gap to unresolved V genes and leave the rest unexplained. The V and J calls and the clone size are those of that table, but D and trimming were determined from the DNA. This sample is represented by 250,000 to 300,000 clones; 85% of them were singletons. Together, the top ten hold less than 8.5% of the sample.

CDR1 SEHNR and CDR2 FQNEAQ were looked up in the germline V gene (reference sequence). The CDR3, cysteine through phenylalanine, is 17 amino acids long. The CDR3 DNA has 51 bases and is translated from base 1. V trim: 1 base; J trim: 3 bases; unmatched bases: 6. About this clone: Its antigen has not been determined. No base quality information exists; no much larger clone differs at one position.

Participants in the prospective study were aged about 18 to 100 years, lived in approximately 26 United States geographic areas, and enrolled through a virtual design. To assign participants to cohorts, the prospective study relied on clinical history that participants themselves reported in a screening survey and a study questionnaire. Exposed participants were defined as having been in contact with someone with a PCR-confirmed or clinician-diagnosed COVID-19 case within 2 weeks of study entry. In the prospective study, whole blood, serum and a nasopharyngeal or oropharyngeal swab were collected from each participant by mobile phlebotomists. Additional blood draws and questionnaires over an approximately 2-month period could optionally be provided by prospective study participants. Prospective study blood samples were shipped either frozen or at room temperature before DNA extraction.

The source material was PBMCs or T cells enriched from blood (not recorded which). In this chain, TRBV7-9 is recombined with TRBJ2-2; 9 bases in between match TRBD2. The receptor's source is a woman aged 45-65 years who had been exposed to COVID-19. CDR3 loop: CASSLESSGGHTGELFF. In nucleotides, the sequence is TGTGCCAGCAGCTTAGAGTCCAGCGGGGGGCACACCGGGGAGCTGTTTTTT.